The 26 T cell receptor beta chains below come from one sample, sequenced in a study of T-cell memory formation after mild COVID-19. Via MiXCR, TCRdb re-called the 5' RACE reads, giving one row per CDR3 protein. This table holds about 50,000 distinct CDR3 sequences, 5.5% to 7.5% found once. The material sequenced was PBMCs or a T cell subset sorted from them (not recorded which). These receptors were collected from a man between 18 and 35 years old who had mild COVID-19 (a few samples of this study predate the infection). Cell type and time point are not known.

The CDR3 protein is CASSYEGGEYF. In DNA, the CDR3 is TGTGCCAGCAGTTATGAAGGTGGTGAATACTTC. The V call is TRBV6-5, the J call TRBJ2-7; D is ambiguous. Germline CDR1 is MNHEY and CDR2 is SVGAGI. Deletions cut 3 bases from V and 13 bases from J, with 13 bases between. The CDR3 spans 11 residues.

The sample holds a few counts of this clonotype. The J gene is TRBJ2-1, the V gene TRBV7-3, with a possible D match to TRBD1 (5 bases). CDR1 is SGHTA and CDR2 is FQGTGA in the germline V gene. The CDR3 has 13 amino acids. V lost 5 bases to trimming and J lost 7 bases, with 12 bases between them. The CDR3 nucleotides read TGTGCCAGCAGCGACCCCTACAGGAATGAGCAGTTCTTC. It codes for CASSDPYRNEQFF.

This clonotype has just a few counts. The CDR3 nucleotides are TGTGCCAGCAGTGAAGCTAACTATGGCTACACCTTC. This translates into CASSEANYGYTF. The gene calls are TRBV12-3 or TRBV12-4 and TRBJ1-2, with D unresolved. The CDR3 contains 12 residues. Trimming took 5 bases from V and 0 from J, leaving 4 bases between them.

This clonotype appeared many times. V usage is TRBV20-1 and J usage is TRBJ2-7; D is ambiguous. Germline V gene sequence: CDR1 DFQATT, CDR2 SNEGSKA (reference sequence). With 0 bases removed from V and 2 bases from J, the gap between germline ends came to 11 bases. The CDR3 is 14 residues long. In DNA form, the CDR3 reads TGCAGTGCTAGAGATGTTGAGTCCGCCTACGAGCAGTACTTC. Amino acid sequence: CSARDVESAYEQYF.

In its sample, this clonotype was seen many times. The chain uses TRBV5-1 and TRBJ2-7; D is tentatively TRBD1 or TRBD2 (5 bases each). This CDR3 contains 15 residues. Trimming cost V 4 bases and J 4 bases, with 18 bases left between them. Germline CDR1 and CDR2: SGHRS and YFSETQ. The CDR3 spells CASSIRDPTNYEQYF. For the CDR3, the DNA is TGCGCCAGCAGCATCAGGGACCCAACCAATTACGAGCAGTACTTC.

In its sample, this clonotype was seen many times. The chain has TRBV5-5 and TRBJ2-5; no definite D call. Germline values: CDR1 SGHKS, CDR2 YYEKEE (reference sequence). There are 14 residues in the CDR3. V lost 5 bases to trimming and J lost 2 bases, with 13 bases between them. CDR3 DNA sequence: TGTGCCAGCAGACCGGCGCCGGCTCAAGAGACCCAGTACTTC. Amino acid sequence: CASRPAPAQETQYF.

This clonotype was seen at least ten times. The genes are TRBV27 and TRBJ2-5; TRBD1 is a possible D gene (5 bases). Deletions cut 4 bases from V and 6 bases from J, with 12 bases between. The CDR3 has 13 amino acids. Germline V lookup: CDR1 MNHEY, CDR2 SMNVEV (reference sequence). Here the CDR3 DNA reads TGTGCCAGCAGTTCGGTCCCAGGGAAGACCCAGTACTTC. It is translated as CASSSVPGKTQYF.

This chain uses TRBV20-1 with TRBJ1-1; D is uncertain. The CDR3 runs to 13 residues. With 1 base removed from V and 3 bases from J, the gap between germline ends came to 9 bases. The germline V gene encodes CDR1 DFQATT and CDR2 SNEGSKA (reference sequence). The CDR3 loop reads CSARASWDTEAFF. CDR3 DNA: TGCAGTGCTAGAGCAAGTTGGGACACTGAAGCTTTCTTT.

Many counts were recorded for this clonotype. The gene calls are TRBV6-5 and TRBJ2-3, with D possibly called TRBD1 or TRBD2 (5 bases each). V lost 6 bases to trimming and J lost 0 bases, with 19 bases between them. Germline V gives CDR1 MNHEY, CDR2 SVGAGI. The length of the CDR3 is 17 residues. CDR3 nucleotides: TGTGCCAGCAGCTACGGCCAAACCGGGACCAGCACAGATACGCAGTATTTT. Translating gives CASSYGQTGTSTDTQYF.

In this sample, this clonotype turned up many times. V is TRBV5-1 and J is TRBJ2-1; TRBD2 agrees at 7 bases. CDR3 length: 14 residues. Germline V gene data show CDR1 as SGHRS and CDR2 as YFSETQ. J was trimmed by 5 bases and V by 4 bases; bases with no gene match: 6. The CDR3 reads CASSIGRADNEQFF. The CDR3 DNA is TGCGCCAGCAGCATTGGGAGGGCAGACAATGAGCAGTTCTTC.

This clonotype was detected many times. This chain links TRBV6-2 or TRBV6-3 with TRBJ2-5; 7 bases line up with TRBD2. CDR1 is MNHEY, CDR2 SVGEGT, per germline. This CDR3 is 17 amino acids long. Losses at the gene ends were 0 bases for V and 4 bases for J; bases not matched to a gene: 11. The DNA of the CDR3 is TGTGCCAGCAGTTACTCACCGGGCAAGACTAGCCGAGAGACCCAGTACTTC. It yields the protein CASSYSPGKTSRETQYF.

The chain joins TRBV7-2 to TRBJ2-5; D is perhaps TRBD2 (5 bases). V lost 1 base and J lost 5, with 11 bases in between. This CDR3 is built from 14 residues. Germline V gene sequence: CDR1 SGHTA, CDR2 FQGNSA. As DNA, the CDR3 is TGTGCCAGCAGCTTAGGAGGGAATGCGGAGACCCAGTACTTC. Its protein product is CASSLGGNAETQYF.

This chain uses TRBV12-3 or TRBV12-4 with TRBJ1-6; 9 bases line up with TRBD1. V shed 6 bases and J 7 bases; nucleotides not matched to a gene: 7. This CDR3 comprises 15 residues. CDR3: CASSVGTGRNSPLHF. DNA of the CDR3: TGTGCCAGCAGCGTAGGGACAGGGAGGAATTCACCCCTCCACTTT.

In its sample, this clonotype was seen a few times. The CDR3 protein is CASSLENQKPFF. The CDR3 nucleotides read TGCGCCAGCAGCTTGGAAAATCAGAAGCCTTTCTTT. V is TRBV5-1 and J is TRBJ1-1, with unresolved D. Germline V gene lookup returns CDR1 SGHRS and CDR2 YFSETQ. Trimming pared 0 bases from V and 12 bases from J, leaving 12 bases between. The CDR3 sequence is 12 residues long.

In its sample, this clonotype was seen many times. V gene TRBV5-1 combines with J gene TRBJ2-2; unclear D gene. This CDR3 contains 13 residues. Deletions cut 2 bases from V and 5 bases from J, with 7 bases between. Germline V gives CDR1 SGHRS, CDR2 YFSETQ. CDR3 DNA: TGCGCCAGCAGCTTAATAGGGACCGGGGAGCTGTTTTTT. Translation gives CASSLIGTGELFF.

The DNA of the CDR3 is TGTGCCAGCAGTTCGGTAACTAGCTCCATCTACGAGCAGTACTTC. This codes for CASSSVTSSIYEQYF. The V and J genes are TRBV6-2 or TRBV6-3 and TRBJ2-7; D may be TRBD2 (6 bases). The CDR3 extends over 15 amino acids. CDR1 MNHEY and CDR2 SVGEGT come from the germline V gene. V was cut by 4 bases and J by 3 bases, with 16 bases left in between.

The chain uses TRBV20-1 and TRBJ2-7, with D possibly TRBD1 on 7 matching bases. Trimming removed 1 base from V and 1 base from J, with 14 bases in between. This CDR3 is 15 amino acids long. Germline V lookup: CDR1 DFQATT, CDR2 SNEGSKA (reference sequence). The CDR3 here is CSARAGGGYSYEQYF. CDR3 nucleotides: TGCAGTGCTAGAGCTGGAGGGGGCTATTCCTACGAGCAGTACTTC.

The gene calls are TRBV4-3 and TRBJ1-2; D call uncertain. V lost 1 base and J lost 7, with 13 bases in between. Per germline, CDR1 LGHNA and CDR2 YSLEER. CDR3 length: 14 amino acids. The CDR3 reads CASSQAGVGAGYTF. CDR3 coding DNA: TGCGCCAGCAGCCAAGCCGGGGTGGGCGCTGGCTACACCTTC.

This clonotype has ten or more counts. The chain combines TRBV9 with TRBJ2-1, with 7 bases that match TRBD1. Germline CDR1 reads SGDLS; CDR2 reads YYNGEE. The CDR3 spans 15 residues. After removal of 0 bases from V and 4 bases from J, the junction contained 4 bases not matched to a gene. The CDR3 loop reads CASSVEGGPYNEQFF. CDR3 nucleotides: TGTGCCAGCAGCGTAGAAGGGGGCCCATACAATGAGCAGTTCTTC.

This clonotype was detected only a few times. The chain joins TRBV20-1 to TRBJ2-3; D not resolved. Germline CDR1 DFQATT, CDR2 SNEGSKA (reference sequence). V lost 6 bases and J 0 bases, leaving 13 bases between the germline ends. This CDR3 has 14 amino acids. CDR3: CSATISMSTDTQYF. CDR3 DNA sequence: TGCAGTGCCACTATTTCTATGAGCACAGATACGCAGTATTTT.

This clonotype was detected a few times. The rearrangement uses TRBV27 and TRBJ1-6; TRBD1 is a possible D gene (5 bases). CDR1 MNHEY and CDR2 SMNVEV come from the germline V gene (reference sequence). V was clipped by 3 bases and J by 10 bases, with 19 bases between them. This CDR3 region has 16 residues. The CDR3 is CASSLGWDRPGSPLHF. DNA for the CDR3: TGTGCCAGCAGTTTGGGTTGGGACCGCCCGGGATCACCCCTCCACTTT.

This clonotype has at least ten counts. V is TRBV3-1 and J is TRBJ2-1; D might be TRBD2 (5 bases). This CDR3 has 13 residues. Per germline, CDR1 LGHDT and CDR2 YNNKEL (reference sequence). The ends were cut back, 1 base at V and 6 bases at J, with 7 bases in the middle. This CDR3 is CASSQASGNEQFF. The CDR3 region has the DNA TGTGCCAGCAGCCAAGCAAGCGGCAATGAGCAGTTCTTC.

This clonotype was counted many times. The V gene is TRBV19, the J gene TRBJ2-7; no definite D call. The CDR3 runs 15 residues. Trimming left V 2 bases short and J 6 bases short, with 17 bases between. Germline CDR1 reads LNHDA; CDR2 reads SQIVND (reference sequence). Here the CDR3 reads CASSIPRPLKCEQYV. CDR3 sequence (DNA): TGTGCCAGTAGTATACCCAGGCCGCTAAAGTGCGAGCAGTACGTC.

The chain couples TRBV27 to TRBJ1-5; 7 nucleotides match TRBD1. Germline CDR1 MNHEY, CDR2 SMNVEV (reference sequence). The junction had 9 bases not matched to a gene; V was cut back by 6 bases and J by 7 bases. The CDR3 is 14 amino acids. CDR3 sequence reads: CASRKQGIQQPQHF. CDR3 sequence (DNA): TGTGCCAGCAGAAAACAGGGGATTCAGCAGCCCCAGCATTTT.

This clonotype was observed a few times. The CDR3 here is CASSLAVNYGYTF. The CDR3 nucleotides read TGTGCCAGCAGCTTAGCAGTTAACTATGGCTACACCTTC. The V call is TRBV7-2, the J call TRBJ1-2; D is unresolved. The CDR3 runs 13 residues. Trimming pared 0 bases from V and 1 base from J, leaving 3 bases between. Germline CDR1 is SGHTA and CDR2 is FQGNSA.

This clonotype showed up just a few times. The chain is built from TRBV5-5 and TRBJ2-4; the D gene is possibly TRBD1 (5 bases). CDR3 length: 14 residues. V lost 0 bases and J lost 9, with 13 bases in between. CDR1 SGHKS and CDR2 YYEKEE come from the germline V gene (reference sequence). CDR3 amino acids: CASSLEVDNSIQYF. The CDR3 DNA follows: TGTGCCAGCAGCTTGGAGGTGGACAACTCCATTCAGTACTTC.